Described below is a single TCR beta chain sequence and its context. What it binds is not known. This specimen comes from a study of beta chain features in type 1 diabetes. On the study more broadly: Patients were similar to healthy donors in age and gender (as well as in cell yields). The number of sorted cells examined across all samples was fewer than 110,000,000.

CDR1 is ENHRY, CDR2 SYGVKD, per germline. This CDR3 comprises 12 residues. V gave up 7 bases and J gave up 8 bases, with 11 bases separating them. Overall study results and limits: Type 1 diabetes patients had moderately but significantly shorter TCRB CDR3s in all four CD4+ subsets.

Expressed TCRB transcripts were sequenced after all isolated RNA was converted to cDNA. TCRdb's copy holds only in-frame clones and misses some; the assay was immunoSEQ multiplex PCR. The top ten hold 2.6% of the sample, which has over 55,000 clones, around half seen once. The V gene is TRBV10-3, the J gene TRBJ2-2; D is possibly TRBD1 (5 bases). Sequencing input: Tregs from blood. The TCR was taken from a woman aged 40 to 49 with type 1 diabetes. The DNA for the CDR3 is TGTGCCATCAAAAGGGGTGAGGGGGAGCTGTTTTTT. Residues: CAIKRGEGELFF.